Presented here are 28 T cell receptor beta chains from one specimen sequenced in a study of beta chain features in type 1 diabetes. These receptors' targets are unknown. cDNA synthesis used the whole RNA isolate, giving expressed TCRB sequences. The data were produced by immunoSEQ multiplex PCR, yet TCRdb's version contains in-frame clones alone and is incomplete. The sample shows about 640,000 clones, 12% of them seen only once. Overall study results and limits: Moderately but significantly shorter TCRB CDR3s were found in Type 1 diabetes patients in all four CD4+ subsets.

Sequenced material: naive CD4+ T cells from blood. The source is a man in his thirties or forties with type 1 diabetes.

CDR3 DNA sequence: TGTGCCAGTAGTATCTCAGGCAGGGGATGGGCTCAGCCCCAGCATTTT. Its protein product is CASSISGRGWAQPQHF. The V and J genes are TRBV19 and TRBJ1-5, with D possibly being TRBD1 (6 bases). The CDR3 is 16 residues long. Germline CDR1 is LNHDA and CDR2 is SQIVND (reference sequence). V dropped 3 bases and J dropped 6 bases, with 18 bases sitting between them.

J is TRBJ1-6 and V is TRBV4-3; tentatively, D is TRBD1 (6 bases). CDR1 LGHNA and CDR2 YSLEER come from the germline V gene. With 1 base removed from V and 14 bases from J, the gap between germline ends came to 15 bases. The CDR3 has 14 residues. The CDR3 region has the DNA TGCGCCAGCAGCCAAGGACAGGCGACCGAGACCCTCCACTTT. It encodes CASSQGQATETLHF.

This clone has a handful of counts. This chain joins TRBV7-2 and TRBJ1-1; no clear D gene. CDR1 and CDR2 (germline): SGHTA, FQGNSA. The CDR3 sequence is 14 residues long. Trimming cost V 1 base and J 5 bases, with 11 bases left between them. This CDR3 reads CASSLGRTTTEAFF. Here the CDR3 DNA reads TGTGCCAGCAGCTTAGGGCGCACCACGACTGAAGCTTTCTTT.

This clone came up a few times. The CDR3 DNA reads TGTGCCAGCTCACCACCAACGGTGATAGCTAACTATGGCTACACCTTC. It is translated as CASSPPTVIANYGYTF. The chain combines TRBV18 with TRBJ1-2; no clear D. V lost 0 bases and J 0 bases, leaving 11 bases between the germline ends. The germline V gene encodes CDR1 KGHSH and CDR2 LQKENI. This CDR3 has 16 amino acids. Full variable domain (outside the CDR3, taken from reference TRBV18 and TRBJ1-2): NAGVMQNPRHLVRRRGQEARLRCSPMKGHSHVYWYRQLPEEGLKFMVYLQKENIIDESGMPKERFSAEFPKEGPSILRIQQVVRGDSAAYFCASSPPTVIANYGYTFGSGTRLTVV.

CDR3 residues: CASTSIGRGSYEQYF. CDR3 bases: TGTGCCAGCACCTCTATCGGGAGAGGCTCCTACGAGCAGTACTTC. This chain connects TRBV2 to TRBJ2-7; possibly TRBD2 for D (6 bases). CDR3 length: 15 residues. Germline V CDR1 and CDR2: SNHLY, FYNNEI. Trimming took off 7 bases at V and 0 bases at J, with 16 bases between the two ends.

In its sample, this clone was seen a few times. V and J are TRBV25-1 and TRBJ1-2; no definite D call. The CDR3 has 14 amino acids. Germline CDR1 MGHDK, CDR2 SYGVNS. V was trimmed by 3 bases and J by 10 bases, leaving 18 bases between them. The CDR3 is CASSDQAYGLDYTF. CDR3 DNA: TGTGCCAGCAGTGATCAGGCGTACGGGCTGGACTACACCTTC.

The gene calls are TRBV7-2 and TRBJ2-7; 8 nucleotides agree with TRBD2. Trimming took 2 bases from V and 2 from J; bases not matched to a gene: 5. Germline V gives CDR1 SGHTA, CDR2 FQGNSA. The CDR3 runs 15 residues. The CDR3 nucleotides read TGTGCCAGCAGCTTATCGGCGGGGGGACCCTACGAGCAGTACTTC. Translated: CASSLSAGGPYEQYF.

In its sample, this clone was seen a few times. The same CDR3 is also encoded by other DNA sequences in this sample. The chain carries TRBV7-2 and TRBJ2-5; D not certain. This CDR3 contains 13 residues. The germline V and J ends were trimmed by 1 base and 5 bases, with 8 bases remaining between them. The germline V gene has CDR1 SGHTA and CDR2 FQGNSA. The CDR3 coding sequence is TGTGCCAGCAGCTTAGAGAGGTTGGAGACCCAGTACTTC. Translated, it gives CASSLERLETQYF.

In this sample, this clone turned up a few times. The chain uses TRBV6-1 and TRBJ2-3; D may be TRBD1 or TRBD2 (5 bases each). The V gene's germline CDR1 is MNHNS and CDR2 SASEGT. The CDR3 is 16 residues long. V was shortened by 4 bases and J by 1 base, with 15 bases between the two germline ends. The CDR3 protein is CASSGRWGTGTDTQYF. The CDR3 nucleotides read TGTGCCAGCAGTGGAAGATGGGGGACGGGCACAGATACGCAGTATTTT.

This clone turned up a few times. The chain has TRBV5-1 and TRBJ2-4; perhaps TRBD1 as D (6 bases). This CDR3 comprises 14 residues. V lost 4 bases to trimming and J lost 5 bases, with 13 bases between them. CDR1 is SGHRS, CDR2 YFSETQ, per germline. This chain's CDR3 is CASSGGHSENIQYF. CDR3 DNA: TGCGCCAGCAGCGGGGGACACTCAGAAAACATTCAGTACTTC. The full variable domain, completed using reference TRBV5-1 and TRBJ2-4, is KAGVTQTPRYLIKTRGQQVTLSCSPISGHRSVSWYQQTPGQGLQFLFEYFSETQRNKGNFPGRFSGRQFSNSRSEMNVSTLELGDSALYLCASSGGHSENIQYFGAGTRLSVL.

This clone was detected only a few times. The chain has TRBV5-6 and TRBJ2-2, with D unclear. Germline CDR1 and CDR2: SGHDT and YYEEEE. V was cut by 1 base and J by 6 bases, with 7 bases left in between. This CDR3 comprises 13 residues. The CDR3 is CASSLTMPGELFF. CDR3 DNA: TGTGCCAGCAGCTTGACGATGCCCGGGGAGCTGTTTTTT.

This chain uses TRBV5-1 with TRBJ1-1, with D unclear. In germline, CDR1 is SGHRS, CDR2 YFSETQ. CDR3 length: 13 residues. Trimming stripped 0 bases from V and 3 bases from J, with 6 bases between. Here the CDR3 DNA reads TGCGCCAGCAGCTTGGCAGGTTACACTGAAGCTTTCTTT. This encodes CASSLAGYTEAFF.

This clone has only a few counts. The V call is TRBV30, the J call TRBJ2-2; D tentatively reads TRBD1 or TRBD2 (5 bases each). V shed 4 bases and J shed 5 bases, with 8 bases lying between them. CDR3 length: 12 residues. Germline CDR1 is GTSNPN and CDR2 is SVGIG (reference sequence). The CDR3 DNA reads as TGTGCCTGGAAGAGGGGTACCGGGGAGCTGTTTTTT. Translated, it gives CAWKRGTGELFF.

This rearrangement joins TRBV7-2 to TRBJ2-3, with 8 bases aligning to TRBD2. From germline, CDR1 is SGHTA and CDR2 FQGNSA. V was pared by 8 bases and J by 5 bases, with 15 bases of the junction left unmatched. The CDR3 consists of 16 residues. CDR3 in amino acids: CASGDLTGGLGDTQYF. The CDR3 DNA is TGTGCCAGCGGCGATCTCACGGGGGGGCTGGGAGATACGCAGTATTTT.

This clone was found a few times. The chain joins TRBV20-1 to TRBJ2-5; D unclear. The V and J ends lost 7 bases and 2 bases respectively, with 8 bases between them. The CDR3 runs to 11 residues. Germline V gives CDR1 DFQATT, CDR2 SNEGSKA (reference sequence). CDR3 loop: CSVTPQETQYF. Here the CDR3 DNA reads TGCAGTGTCACCCCACAAGAGACCCAGTACTTC.

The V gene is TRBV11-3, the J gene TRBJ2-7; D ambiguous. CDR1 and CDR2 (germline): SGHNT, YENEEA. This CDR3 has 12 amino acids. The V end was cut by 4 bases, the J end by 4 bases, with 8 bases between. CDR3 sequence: CASSSRSYEQYF. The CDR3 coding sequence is TGTGCCAGCAGCTCTCGATCTTACGAGCAGTACTTC.

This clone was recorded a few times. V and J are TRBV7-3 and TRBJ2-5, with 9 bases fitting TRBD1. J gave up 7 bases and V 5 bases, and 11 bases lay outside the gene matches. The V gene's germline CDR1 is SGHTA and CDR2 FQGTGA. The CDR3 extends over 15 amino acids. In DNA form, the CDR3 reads TGTGCCAGCAGCCGGAGGGGACAGGGAGACGGGACCCAGTACTTC. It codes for CASSRRGQGDGTQYF.

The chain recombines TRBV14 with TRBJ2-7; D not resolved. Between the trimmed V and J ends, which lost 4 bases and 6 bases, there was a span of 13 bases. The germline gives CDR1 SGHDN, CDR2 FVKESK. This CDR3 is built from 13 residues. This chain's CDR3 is CASSLVAELEQYF. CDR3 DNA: TGTGCCAGCAGCCTCGTGGCGGAACTCGAGCAGTACTTC.

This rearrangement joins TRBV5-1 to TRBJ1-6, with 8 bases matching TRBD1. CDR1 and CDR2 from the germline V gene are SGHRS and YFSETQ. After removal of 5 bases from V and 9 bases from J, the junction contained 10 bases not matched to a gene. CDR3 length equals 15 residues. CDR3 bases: TGCGCCAGCAGGTTATCCACCGGGACAGGTTCACCCCTCCACTTT. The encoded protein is CASRLSTGTGSPLHF.

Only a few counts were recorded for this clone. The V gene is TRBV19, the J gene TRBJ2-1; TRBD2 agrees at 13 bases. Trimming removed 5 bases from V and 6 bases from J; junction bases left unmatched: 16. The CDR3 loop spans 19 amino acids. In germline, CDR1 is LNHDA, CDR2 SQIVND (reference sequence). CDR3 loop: CASSAPGTSGISRPNEQFF. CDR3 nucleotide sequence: TGTGCCAGTAGTGCTCCCGGGACTAGCGGGATTTCCCGCCCCAATGAGCAGTTCTTC.

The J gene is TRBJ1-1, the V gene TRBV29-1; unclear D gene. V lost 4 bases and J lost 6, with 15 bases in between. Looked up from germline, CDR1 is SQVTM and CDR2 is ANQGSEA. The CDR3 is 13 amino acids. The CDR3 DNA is TGCAGCGTTGGGCGATCACTCCGGCCTGAAGCTTTCTTT. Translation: CSVGRSLRPEAFF.

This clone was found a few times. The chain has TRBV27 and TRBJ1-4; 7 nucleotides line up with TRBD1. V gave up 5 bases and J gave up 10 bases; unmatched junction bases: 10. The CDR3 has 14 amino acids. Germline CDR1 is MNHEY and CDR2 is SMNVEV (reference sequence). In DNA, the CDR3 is TGTGCCAGCAGTCCACGGACAGGTTCGGTAAAACTGTTTTTT. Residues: CASSPRTGSVKLFF.

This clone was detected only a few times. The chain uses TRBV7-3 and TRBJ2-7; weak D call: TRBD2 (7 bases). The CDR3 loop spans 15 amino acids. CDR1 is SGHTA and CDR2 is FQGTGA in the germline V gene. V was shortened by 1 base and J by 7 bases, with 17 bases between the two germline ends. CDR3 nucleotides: TGTGCCAGCAGCTTAAGTTCTGCGGGGGCCGCTGAGCAGTACTTC. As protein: CASSLSSAGAAEQYF.

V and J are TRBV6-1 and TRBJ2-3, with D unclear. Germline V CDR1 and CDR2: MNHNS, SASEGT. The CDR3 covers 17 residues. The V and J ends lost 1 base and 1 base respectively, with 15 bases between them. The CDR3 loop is CASSEVNPYSGTDTQYF. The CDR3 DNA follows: TGTGCCAGCAGTGAAGTTAACCCATATAGTGGCACAGATACGCAGTATTTT.

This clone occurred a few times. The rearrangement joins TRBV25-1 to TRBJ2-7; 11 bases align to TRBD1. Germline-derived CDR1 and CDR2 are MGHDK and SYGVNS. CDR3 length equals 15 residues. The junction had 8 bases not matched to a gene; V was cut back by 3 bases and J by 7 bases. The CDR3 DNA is TGTGCCAGCAGTGACCACCCGGACAGGGGGCTAGAGCAGTACTTC. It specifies CASSDHPDRGLEQYF.

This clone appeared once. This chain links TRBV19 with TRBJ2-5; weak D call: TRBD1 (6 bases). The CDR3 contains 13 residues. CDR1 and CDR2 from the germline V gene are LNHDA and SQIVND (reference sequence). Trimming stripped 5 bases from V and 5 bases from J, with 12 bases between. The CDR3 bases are TGTGCCAGTAGTCCCGCGAGGGGGGAGACCCAGTACTTC. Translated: CASSPARGETQYF.

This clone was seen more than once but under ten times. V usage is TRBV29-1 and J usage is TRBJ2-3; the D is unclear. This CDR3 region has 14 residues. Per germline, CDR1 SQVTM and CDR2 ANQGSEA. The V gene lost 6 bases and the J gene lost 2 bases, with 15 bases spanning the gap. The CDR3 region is CSVVWVSLTDTQYF. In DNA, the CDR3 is TGCAGCGTAGTATGGGTTTCTCTCACAGATACGCAGTATTTT.

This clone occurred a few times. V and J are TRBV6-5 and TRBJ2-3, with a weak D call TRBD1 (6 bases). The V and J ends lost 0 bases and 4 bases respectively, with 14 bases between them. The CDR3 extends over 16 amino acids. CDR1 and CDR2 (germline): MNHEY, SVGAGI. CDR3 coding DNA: TGTGCCAGCAGTTACTCCGACGGTCCAGGGGCAGATACGCAGTATTTT. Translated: CASSYSDGPGADTQYF.